One sample yielded the 24 T cell receptor beta chains listed below, sequenced in a study of cytomegalovirus exposure and HLA in healthy donors. The PCR employed 60 Vbeta primers together with 13 Jbeta primers. Sequencing used immunoSEQ multiplex PCR; TCRdb keeps in-frame clones, though not all of them. The repertoire includes about 93,000 clones, approximately 64% of them detected once, and around 5.6% sits in the top ten. The specimen was PBMCs. The receptors here all came from a boy between 10 and 17 years old in good health and CMV-seropositive.

This clone showed up just a few times. The chain employs TRBV6-5 and TRBJ2-7; 9 bases match TRBD1. The CDR3 loop spans 13 amino acids. Unmatched junction bases numbered 1, after V lost 3 bases and J lost 4 bases. Germline CDR1 is MNHEY and CDR2 is SVGAGI. CDR3 region: CASSYDRGYEQYF. For the CDR3, the DNA is TGTGCCAGCAGTTATGACAGGGGGTACGAGCAGTACTTC.

V and J are TRBV4-1 and TRBJ2-7, with TRBD1 as a possible D gene (6 bases). The CDR3 loop spans 15 amino acids. With 5 bases removed from V and 2 bases from J, the gap between germline ends came to 16 bases. The V gene's germline CDR1 is MGHRA and CDR2 YSYEKL. The CDR3, as DNA: TGCGCCAGCAGCTTTACAGGGAACTCAGCCTACGAGCAGTACTTC. Its translation is CASSFTGNSAYEQYF.

The chain has TRBV4-1 and TRBJ1-5; D is undetermined. Germline values: CDR1 MGHRA, CDR2 YSYEKL. V dropped 1 base and J dropped 5 bases, with 9 bases sitting between them. The CDR3 spans 14 residues. As DNA, the CDR3 is TGCGCCAGCAGCCAAGTACTCCGCGATCAGCCCCAGCATTTT. Translating it yields CASSQVLRDQPQHF.

The DNA for the CDR3 is TGTGCCAGCAGTTACCGCGGTTCCGAGCAGTTCTTC. Translated: CASSYRGSEQFF. The chain joins TRBV6-5 to TRBJ2-1; D is undetermined. CDR3 length equals 12 residues. The ends were cut back, 2 bases at V and 10 bases at J, with 9 bases in the middle. Germline values: CDR1 MNHEY, CDR2 SVGAGI.

CDR3 loop: CASSPRAGFRTDTQYF. CDR3 in DNA: TGTGCCAGCAGCCCTAGAGCGGGGTTCCGCACAGATACGCAGTATTTT. The gene calls are TRBV13 and TRBJ2-3, with 7 bases aligning to TRBD2. This CDR3 has 16 residues. Germline V gene sequence: CDR1 PRHDT, CDR2 FYEKMQ (reference sequence). The ends lost 5 bases at V and 1 base at J; junction bases unmatched: 9. Combining the CDR3 with reference TRBV13 and TRBJ2-3 gives the whole variable domain AAGVIQSPRHLIKEKRETATLKCYPIPRHDTVYWYQQGPGQDPQFLISFYEKMQSDKGSIPDRFSAQQFSDYHSELNMSSLELGDSALYFCASSPRAGFRTDTQYFGPGTRLTVL.

The chain carries TRBV6-1 and TRBJ1-4, with D hard to call. The CDR3 is made up of 14 amino acids. Germline CDR1 and CDR2: MNHNS and SASEGT. With 8 bases removed from V and 0 bases from J, the gap between germline ends came to 10 bases. CDR3 DNA sequence: TGTGCCAGCTCCCCCCCCGCAACTAATGAAAAACTGTTTTTT. Translated: CASSPPATNEKLFF.

This clone occurred a few times. The chain combines TRBV7-3 with TRBJ2-3; 14 bases line up with TRBD2. CDR3 length: 19 residues. Looked up from germline, CDR1 is SGHTA and CDR2 is FQGTGA. After removal of 2 bases from V and 3 bases from J, the junction contained 10 bases not matched to a gene. As DNA, the CDR3 is TGTGCCAGCAGCTTAGGACTAGCGGGGGGACCAGGGGGTACAGATACGCAGTATTTT. It translates to CASSLGLAGGPGGTDTQYF.

This clone was observed a handful of times. This chain connects TRBV4-3 to TRBJ2-7; TRBD2 matches at 7 bases. The CDR3 runs to 15 residues. Trimming took 0 bases from V and 5 from J; bases not matched to a gene: 7. Germline V gives CDR1 LGHNA, CDR2 YSLEER. CDR3 DNA: TGCGCCAGCAGCCAAGATCGGGTACTAGCGAACGAGCAGTACTTC. This gives the protein CASSQDRVLANEQYF.

This sequence joins TRBV5-6 and TRBJ1-1; D gene unclear. Germline V gene lookup returns CDR1 SGHDT and CDR2 YYEEEE. This CDR3 region has 15 residues. Trimming took 3 bases from V and 1 from J, leaving 13 bases between them. CDR3 sequence: CASSSDPTQNTEAFF. CDR3 nucleotide sequence: TGTGCCAGCAGCTCCGACCCGACACAGAACACTGAAGCTTTCTTT. Filled out from reference TRBV5-6 and TRBJ1-1, the complete variable domain reads DAGVTQSPTHLIKTRGQQVTLRCSPKSGHDTVSWYQQALGQGPQFIFQYYEEEERQRGNFPDRFSGHQFPNYSSELNVNALLLGDSALYLCASSSDPTQNTEAFFGQGTRLTVV.

In this sample, this clone turned up a few times. The chain recombines TRBV30 with TRBJ1-2, with no clear D. Germline V gives CDR1 GTSNPN, CDR2 SVGIG (reference sequence). Trimming pared 4 bases from V and 5 bases from J, leaving 23 bases between. This CDR3 is 16 amino acids long. CDR3 loop: CAWTIQSGPRGYGYTF. The CDR3 nucleotides are TGTGCCTGGACCATACAATCCGGGCCCCGCGGGTATGGCTACACCTTC.

The rearrangement links TRBV5-1 to TRBJ2-3, with unresolved D. The CDR3 sequence is 12 residues long. V was shortened by 0 bases and J by 8 bases, with 7 bases between the two germline ends. CDR1 SGHRS and CDR2 YFSETQ come from the germline V gene. The CDR3 loop reads CASSLGESTQYF. CDR3 DNA: TGCGCCAGCAGCTTGGGCGAAAGTACGCAGTATTTT.

CDR3 sequence reads: CASSPEPGGIPSTDTQYF. The DNA for the CDR3 is TGCGCCAGCAGCCCCGAGCCCGGCGGGATCCCTAGCACAGATACGCAGTATTTT. The chain is built from TRBV4-1 and TRBJ2-3; D is perhaps TRBD2 (6 bases). This CDR3 comprises 18 residues. CDR1 and CDR2 from the germline V gene are MGHRA and YSYEKL. With 4 bases removed from V and 0 bases from J, the gap between germline ends came to 20 bases.

The V call is TRBV29-1, the J call TRBJ1-1; a weak D match, TRBD1 (5 bases). V gave up 2 bases and J gave up 5 bases, with 12 bases separating them. The germline gives CDR1 SQVTM, CDR2 ANQGSEA. CDR3 length: 13 residues. Here the CDR3 DNA reads TGCAGCGTTGAAACTGACGGGGGGACTGAAGCTTTCTTT. As protein: CSVETDGGTEAFF.

This clone was recorded once. This sequence joins TRBV6-5 and TRBJ2-7, with 11 bases aligning to TRBD1. Looked up from germline, CDR1 is MNHEY and CDR2 is SVGAGI. Trimming at V came to 5 bases and at J to 7 bases, leaving 7 bases not matched to a gene. The CDR3 extends over 14 amino acids. CDR3 region: CASSEGQGAREQYF. The CDR3 nucleotides are TGTGCCAGCAGTGAAGGACAGGGGGCGCGGGAGCAGTACTTC.

V is TRBV6-5 and J is TRBJ2-3; 7 bases match TRBD1. J lost 4 bases, V lost 5 bases, and 6 bases had no gene match. The germline V gene encodes CDR1 MNHEY and CDR2 SVGAGI. The CDR3 covers 14 residues. The CDR3 coding sequence is TGTGCCAGCAGTATACAGGGGCGCCCAGATACGCAGTATTTT. Its protein is CASSIQGRPDTQYF.

Only a few counts were recorded for this clone. The chain carries TRBV7-2 and TRBJ2-1; TRBD2 agrees at 9 bases. The J segment lost 3 bases and the V segment lost 4 bases, leaving 7 bases of the junction unmatched. The CDR3 consists of 16 residues. The germline CDR1 and CDR2 sequences are SGHTA and FQGNSA. The CDR3 sequence: CASSSSGGWGYNEQFF. The CDR3 coding sequence is TGTGCCAGCAGCTCGAGCGGGGGGTGGGGCTACAATGAGCAGTTCTTC.

The chain couples TRBV7-9 to TRBJ2-3; tentatively, D is TRBD2 (5 bases). V gave up 1 base and J gave up 3 bases, with 11 bases separating them. CDR3 length: 15 amino acids. The germline CDR1 and CDR2 sequences are SEHNR and FQNEAQ (reference sequence). CDR3 amino acids: CASSLVGSGTDTQYF. In DNA, the CDR3 is TGTGCCAGCAGCTTAGTGGGGTCGGGGACAGATACGCAGTATTTT.

This clone appeared a few times. The chain joins TRBV27 to TRBJ2-1; D is perhaps TRBD2 (6 bases). The V end lost 7 bases, the J end lost 9 bases, and 10 bases lay between the germline ends. Per the germline V gene, CDR1 is MNHEY and CDR2 is SMNVEV (reference sequence). The CDR3 has 11 amino acids. Here the CDR3 reads CASIGGFEQFF. CDR3 DNA: TGTGCCAGCATCGGGGGTTTTGAGCAGTTCTTC.

This clone has just a few counts. J is TRBJ2-3 and V is TRBV19, with 14 bases fitting TRBD2. Germline-derived CDR1 and CDR2 are LNHDA and SQIVND (reference sequence). Trimming at V came to 6 bases and at J to 2 bases, leaving 13 bases not matched to a gene. CDR3 size: 19 residues. The CDR3 nucleotides read TGTGCCAGTAGAGAGGGGACACCGGGACTAGCGGGGGTCACAGATACGCAGTATTTT. This translates into CASREGTPGLAGVTDTQYF.

The chain carries TRBV12-1 and TRBJ2-7; the table names TRBD2, a call not compared with the DNA. TRBV12-1 is termed a pseudogene. The CDR3 spans 15 residues. DNA for the CDR3: TGTGCCAGCAGCCCATTAGAGCGGGCCGCCTACGAGCAGTACTTC. Translation: CASSPLERAAYEQYF.

This clone was observed a handful of times. The gene calls are TRBV30 and TRBJ2-7; the match to TRBD2 covers 7 bases. Unmatched junction bases numbered 7, after V lost 2 bases and J lost 3 bases. Germline loops: CDR1 GTSNPN, CDR2 SVGIG (reference sequence). The CDR3 is made up of 14 amino acids. The CDR3 DNA is TGTGCCTGGAGTCCGTCTAGCGGAATCTACGAGCAGTACTTC. It translates to CAWSPSSGIYEQYF.

CDR3 nucleotides: TGTGCCTGGATTGGGGGGGCGGTTTCCTCTGGCTACACCTTC. Translation gives CAWIGGAVSSGYTF. The chain is built from TRBV30 and TRBJ1-2; D possibly corresponds to TRBD1 (6 bases). Per germline, CDR1 GTSNPN and CDR2 SVGIG (reference sequence). The length of the CDR3 is 14 residues. V gave up 4 bases and J gave up 7 bases, with 19 bases separating them.

The DNA for the CDR3 is TGTGCCAGCAGTGATTTGGACCGGGACAGAGATACGCAGTATTTT. It specifies CASSDLDRDRDTQYF. This chain connects TRBV25-1 to TRBJ2-3, with 7 bases fitting TRBD1. This CDR3 has 15 residues. V lost 3 bases to trimming and J lost 5 bases; unmatched junction nucleotides: 8. Germline lookup yields CDR1 MGHDK and CDR2 SYGVNS.

The chain combines TRBV28 with TRBJ1-2; D gene ambiguous. Trimming took 6 bases from V and 4 from J, leaving 24 bases between them. Germline V gives CDR1 MDHEN, CDR2 SYDVKM. The CDR3 spans 17 residues. The CDR3 DNA follows: TGTGCCAGCAGACCCGCCACACGGGATCCTTACCTCTATGGCTACACCTTC. Amino acids: CASRPATRDPYLYGYTF.